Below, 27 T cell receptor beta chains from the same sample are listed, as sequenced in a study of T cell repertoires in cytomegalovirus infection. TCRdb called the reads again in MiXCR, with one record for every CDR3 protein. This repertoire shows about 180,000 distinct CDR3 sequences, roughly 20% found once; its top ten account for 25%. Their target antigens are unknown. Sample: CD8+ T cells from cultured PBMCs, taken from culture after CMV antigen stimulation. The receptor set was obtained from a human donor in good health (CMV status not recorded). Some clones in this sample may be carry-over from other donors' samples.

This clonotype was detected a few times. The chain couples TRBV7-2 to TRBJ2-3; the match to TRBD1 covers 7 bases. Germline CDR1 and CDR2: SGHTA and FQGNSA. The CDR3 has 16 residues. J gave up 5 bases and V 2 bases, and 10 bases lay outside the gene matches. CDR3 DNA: TGTGCCAGCAGCTTAAGGGGGACAGCGGTAGAAGATACGCAGTATTTT. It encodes CASSLRGTAVEDTQYF.

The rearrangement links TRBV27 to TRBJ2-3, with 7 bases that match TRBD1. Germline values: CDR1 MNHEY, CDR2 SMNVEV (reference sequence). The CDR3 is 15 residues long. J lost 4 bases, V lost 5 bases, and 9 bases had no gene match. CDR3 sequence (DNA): TGTGCCAGCAGTCCGACAGGGATCGGACCAGATACGCAGTATTTT. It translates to CASSPTGIGPDTQYF.

This CDR3 is CSAKDRALLAWPLHF. In DNA form, the CDR3 reads TGCAGTGCCAAAGACAGGGCGCTTTTGGCATGGCCCCTCCACTTT. V and J are TRBV20-1 and TRBJ1-6, with 7 bases lining up with TRBD1. V was pared by 6 bases and J by 13 bases, with 18 bases of the junction left unmatched. CDR3 length equals 15 residues. CDR1 and CDR2 (germline): DFQATT, SNEGSKA (reference sequence).

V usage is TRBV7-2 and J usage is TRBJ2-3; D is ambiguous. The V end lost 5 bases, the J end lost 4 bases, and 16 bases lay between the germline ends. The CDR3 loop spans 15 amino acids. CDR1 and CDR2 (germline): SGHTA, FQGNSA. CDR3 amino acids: CASSRAARLADTQYF. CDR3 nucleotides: TGTGCCAGCAGCAGGGCGGCTAGATTAGCAGATACGCAGTATTTT. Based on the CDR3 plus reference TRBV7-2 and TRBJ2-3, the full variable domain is GAGVSQSPSNKVTEKGKDVELRCDPISGHTALYWYRQSLGQGLEFLIYFQGNSAPDKSGLPSDRFSAERTGGSVSTLTIQRTQQEDSAVYLCASSRAARLADTQYFGPGTRLTVL.

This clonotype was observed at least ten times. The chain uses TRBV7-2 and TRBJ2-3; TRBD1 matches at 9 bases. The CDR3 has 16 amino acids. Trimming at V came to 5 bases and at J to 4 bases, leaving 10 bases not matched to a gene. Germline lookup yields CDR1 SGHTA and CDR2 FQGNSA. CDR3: CASSPRVTGGADTQYF. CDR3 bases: TGTGCCAGCAGCCCGCGGGTGACAGGGGGTGCAGATACGCAGTATTTT.

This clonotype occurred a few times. The CDR3 DNA is TGTGCCAGCAGTTTTCGGGATCTCGACACAGATACGCAGTATTTT. Encoded protein: CASSFRDLDTDTQYF. The chain recombines TRBV12-3 or TRBV12-4 with TRBJ2-3; TRBD2 might be the D (5 bases). V lost 3 bases and J 2 bases, leaving 12 bases between the germline ends. The CDR3 runs 15 residues.

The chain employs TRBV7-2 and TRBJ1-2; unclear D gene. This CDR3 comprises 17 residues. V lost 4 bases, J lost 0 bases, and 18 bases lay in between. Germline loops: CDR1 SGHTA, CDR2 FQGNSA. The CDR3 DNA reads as TGTGCCAGCAGCTCCCTCGGCCCCGAGGAAGCTAACTATGGCTACACCTTC. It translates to CASSSLGPEEANYGYTF.

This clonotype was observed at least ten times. The CDR3 DNA follows: TGTGCCAGCAGCTCTCGGGGGCAGGCGAGGAACACTGAAGCTTTCTTT. Protein product: CASSSRGQARNTEAFF. The rearrangement uses TRBV7-2 and TRBJ1-1, with D tentatively TRBD1 (6 bases). Germline lookup yields CDR1 SGHTA and CDR2 FQGNSA. V was shortened by 4 bases and J by 1 base, with 16 bases between the two germline ends. This CDR3 is built from 16 residues. The full variable domain, completed using reference TRBV7-2 and TRBJ1-1, is GAGVSQSPSNKVTEKGKDVELRCDPISGHTALYWYRQSLGQGLEFLIYFQGNSAPDKSGLPSDRFSAERTGGSVSTLTIQRTQQEDSAVYLCASSSRGQARNTEAFFGQGTRLTVV.

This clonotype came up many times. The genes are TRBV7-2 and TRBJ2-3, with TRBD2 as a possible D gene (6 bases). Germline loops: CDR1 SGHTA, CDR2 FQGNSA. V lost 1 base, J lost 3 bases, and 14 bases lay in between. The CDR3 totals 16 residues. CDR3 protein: CASSLDRGSRTDTQYF. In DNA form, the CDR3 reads TGTGCCAGCAGCTTAGATCGGGGGAGCCGTACAGATACGCAGTATTTT.

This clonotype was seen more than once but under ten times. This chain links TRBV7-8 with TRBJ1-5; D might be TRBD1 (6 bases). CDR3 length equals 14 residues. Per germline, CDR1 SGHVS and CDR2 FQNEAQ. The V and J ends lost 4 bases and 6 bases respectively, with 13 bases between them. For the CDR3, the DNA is TGTGCCAGCAGCTGGACCCAGGGGAGTCAGCCCCAGCATTTT. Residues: CASSWTQGSQPQHF. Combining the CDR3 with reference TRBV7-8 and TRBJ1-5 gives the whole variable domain GAGVSQSPRYKVAKRGQDVALRCDPISGHVSLFWYQQALGQGPEFLTYFQNEAQLDKSGLPSDRFFAERPEGSVSTLKIQRTQQEDSAVYLCASSWTQGSQPQHFGDGTRLSIL.

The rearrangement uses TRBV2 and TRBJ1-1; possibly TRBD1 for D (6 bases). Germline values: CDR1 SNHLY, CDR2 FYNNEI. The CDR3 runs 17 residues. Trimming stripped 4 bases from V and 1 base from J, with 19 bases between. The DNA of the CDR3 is TGTGCCAGCAGTGGGTGGGGGGCCGAAGACTCGAACACTGAAGCTTTCTTT. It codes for CASSGWGAEDSNTEAFF.

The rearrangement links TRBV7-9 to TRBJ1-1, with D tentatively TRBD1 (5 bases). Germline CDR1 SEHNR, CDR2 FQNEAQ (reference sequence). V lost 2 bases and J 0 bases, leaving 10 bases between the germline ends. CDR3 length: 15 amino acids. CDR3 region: CASSLFADMNTEAFF. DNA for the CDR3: TGTGCCAGCAGCTTATTCGCGGACATGAACACTGAAGCTTTCTTT. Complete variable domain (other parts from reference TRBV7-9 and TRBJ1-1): DTGVSQNPRHKITKRGQNVTFRCDPISEHNRLYWYRQTLGQGPEFLTYFQNEAQLEKSRLLSDRFSAERPKGSFSTLEIQRTEQGDSAMYLCASSLFADMNTEAFFGQGTRLTVV.

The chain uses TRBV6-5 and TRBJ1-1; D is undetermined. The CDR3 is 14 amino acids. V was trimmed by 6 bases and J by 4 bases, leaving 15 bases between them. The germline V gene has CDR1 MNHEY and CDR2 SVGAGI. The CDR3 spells CASRDPRGITEAFF. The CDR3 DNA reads TGTGCCAGCAGGGACCCTCGGGGAATCACTGAAGCTTTCTTT.

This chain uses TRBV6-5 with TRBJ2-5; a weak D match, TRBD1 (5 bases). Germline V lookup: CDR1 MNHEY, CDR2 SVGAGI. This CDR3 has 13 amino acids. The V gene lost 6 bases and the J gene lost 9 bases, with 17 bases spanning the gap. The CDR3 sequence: CASSPGPARAQYF. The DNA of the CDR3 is TGTGCCAGCAGCCCTGGACCAGCCAGGGCCCAGTACTTC.

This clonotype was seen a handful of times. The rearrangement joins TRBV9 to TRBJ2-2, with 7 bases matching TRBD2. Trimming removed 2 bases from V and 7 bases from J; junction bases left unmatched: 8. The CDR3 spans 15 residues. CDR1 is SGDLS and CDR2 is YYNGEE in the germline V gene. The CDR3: CASSVGGGALGELFF. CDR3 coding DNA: TGTGCCAGCAGCGTGGGGGGAGGGGCCCTCGGGGAGCTGTTTTTT.

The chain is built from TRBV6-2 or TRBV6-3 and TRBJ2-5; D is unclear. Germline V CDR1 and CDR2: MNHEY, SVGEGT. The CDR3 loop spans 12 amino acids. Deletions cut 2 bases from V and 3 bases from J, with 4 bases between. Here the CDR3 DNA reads TGTGCCAGCAGTTACGCCGAAGAGACCCAGTACTTC. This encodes CASSYAEETQYF.

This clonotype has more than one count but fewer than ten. The chain's CDR3 is CASSQEEVLAGELFF. The CDR3 bases are TGCGCCAGCAGCCAAGAAGAGGTCCTGGCCGGGGAGCTGTTTTTT. The rearrangement joins TRBV4-3 to TRBJ2-2; D unresolved. The V end lost 0 bases, the J end lost 6 bases, and 11 bases lay between the germline ends. The CDR3 sequence is 15 residues long. The germline gives CDR1 LGHNA, CDR2 YSLEER.

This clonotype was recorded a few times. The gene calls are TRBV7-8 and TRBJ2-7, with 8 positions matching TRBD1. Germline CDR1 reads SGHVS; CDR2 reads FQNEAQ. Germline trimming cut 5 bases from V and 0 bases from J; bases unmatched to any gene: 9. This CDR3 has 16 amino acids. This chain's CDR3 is CASSIPRTGSSYEQYF. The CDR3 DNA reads TGTGCCAGCAGCATCCCTAGGACAGGGTCCTCCTACGAGCAGTACTTC.

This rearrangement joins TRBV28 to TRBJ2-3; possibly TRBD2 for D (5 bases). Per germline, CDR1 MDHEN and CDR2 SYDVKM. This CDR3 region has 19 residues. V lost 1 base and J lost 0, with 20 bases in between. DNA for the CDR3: TGTGCCAGCAGTTTATTGGGAAACTTGGGAGACACTAGCACAGATACGCAGTATTTT. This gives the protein CASSLLGNLGDTSTDTQYF.

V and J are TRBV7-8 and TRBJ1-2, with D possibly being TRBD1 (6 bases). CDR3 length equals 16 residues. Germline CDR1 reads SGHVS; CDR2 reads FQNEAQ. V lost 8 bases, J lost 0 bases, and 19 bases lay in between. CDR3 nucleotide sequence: TGTGCCAGCGGACATCCTACGGACAGACCTAACTATGGCTACACCTTC. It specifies CASGHPTDRPNYGYTF.

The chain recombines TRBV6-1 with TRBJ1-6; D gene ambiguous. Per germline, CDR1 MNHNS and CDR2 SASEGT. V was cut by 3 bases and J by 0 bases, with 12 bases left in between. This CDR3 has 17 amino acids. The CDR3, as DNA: TGTGCCAGCAGTGAGGCCCCGGGGAGCTCCTATAATTCACCCCTCCACTTT. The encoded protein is CASSEAPGSSYNSPLHF.

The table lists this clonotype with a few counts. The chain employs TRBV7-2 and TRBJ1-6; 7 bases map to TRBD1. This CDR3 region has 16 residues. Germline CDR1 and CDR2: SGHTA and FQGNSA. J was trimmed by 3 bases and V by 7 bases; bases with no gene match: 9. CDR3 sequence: CASTDRAAVYNSPLHF. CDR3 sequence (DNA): TGTGCCAGCACAGACAGGGCGGCGGTCTATAATTCACCCCTCCACTTT.

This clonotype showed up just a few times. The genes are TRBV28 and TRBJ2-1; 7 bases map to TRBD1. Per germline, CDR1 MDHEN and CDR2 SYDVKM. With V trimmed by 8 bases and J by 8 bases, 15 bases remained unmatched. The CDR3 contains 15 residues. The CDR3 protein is CASLHRDRLLDEQFF. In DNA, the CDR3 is TGTGCCAGCCTGCATCGGGACAGACTCTTGGATGAGCAGTTCTTC.

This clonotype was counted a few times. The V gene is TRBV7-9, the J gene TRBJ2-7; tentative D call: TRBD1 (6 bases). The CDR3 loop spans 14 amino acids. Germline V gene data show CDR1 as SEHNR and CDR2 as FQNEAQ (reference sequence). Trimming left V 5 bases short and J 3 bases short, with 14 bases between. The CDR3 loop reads CASSAAGTSYEQYF. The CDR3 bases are TGTGCCAGCAGCGCCGCCGGGACAAGCTACGAGCAGTACTTC.

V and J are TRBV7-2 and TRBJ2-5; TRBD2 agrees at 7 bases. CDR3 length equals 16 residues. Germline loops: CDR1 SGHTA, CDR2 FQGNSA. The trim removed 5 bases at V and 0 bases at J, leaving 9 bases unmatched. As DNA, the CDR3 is TGTGCCAGCAGCCTCCGACTAGCAGAGTACCAAGAGACCCAGTACTTC. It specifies CASSLRLAEYQETQYF. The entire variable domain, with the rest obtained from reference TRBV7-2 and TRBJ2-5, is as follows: GAGVSQSPSNKVTEKGKDVELRCDPISGHTALYWYRQSLGQGLEFLIYFQGNSAPDKSGLPSDRFSAERTGGSVSTLTIQRTQQEDSAVYLCASSLRLAEYQETQYFGPGTRLLVL.

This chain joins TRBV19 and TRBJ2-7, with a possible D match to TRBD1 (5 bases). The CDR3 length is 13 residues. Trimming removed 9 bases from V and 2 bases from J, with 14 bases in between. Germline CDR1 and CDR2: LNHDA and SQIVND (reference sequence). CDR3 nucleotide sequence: TGTGCCAGCGGACACGACGAAACCTACGAGCAGTACTTC. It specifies CASGHDETYEQYF.

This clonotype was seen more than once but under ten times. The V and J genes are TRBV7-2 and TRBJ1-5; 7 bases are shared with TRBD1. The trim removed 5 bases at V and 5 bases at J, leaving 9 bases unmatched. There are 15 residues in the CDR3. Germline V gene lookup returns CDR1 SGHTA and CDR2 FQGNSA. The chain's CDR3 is CASSARGGRDQPQHF. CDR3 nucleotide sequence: TGTGCCAGCAGCGCCAGGGGGGGGCGAGATCAGCCCCAGCATTTT. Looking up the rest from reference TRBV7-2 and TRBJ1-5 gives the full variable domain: GAGVSQSPSNKVTEKGKDVELRCDPISGHTALYWYRQSLGQGLEFLIYFQGNSAPDKSGLPSDRFSAERTGGSVSTLTIQRTQQEDSAVYLCASSARGGRDQPQHFGDGTRLSIL.